Listed here are 25 T cell receptor beta chains from one sample, sequenced in a study of T-cell memory formation after mild COVID-19. Via MiXCR, TCRdb re-called the 5' RACE reads, giving one row per CDR3 protein. The sample holds 250,000 to 350,000 distinct CDR3 sequences, more than 13% seen once. Sequencing was performed on PBMCs or a T cell subset sorted from them (not recorded which). These receptors came from a man between 18 and 35 years old who had mild COVID-19 (a few samples of this study predate the infection). Cell type and time point are not known.

This clonotype was recorded many times. The chain's CDR3 is CSASGTPSTDTQYF. The CDR3 DNA is TGCAGTGCTTCCGGGACACCCAGCACAGATACGCAGTATTTT. V usage is TRBV20-1 and J usage is TRBJ2-3; maybe TRBD1 (6 bases). The CDR3 loop spans 14 amino acids. The germline V gene has CDR1 DFQATT and CDR2 SNEGSKA (reference sequence). V was shortened by 5 bases and J by 0 bases, with 12 bases between the two germline ends.

This clonotype was detected only a few times. V usage is TRBV20-1 and J usage is TRBJ2-3; 7 nucleotides match TRBD2. From germline, CDR1 is DFQATT and CDR2 SNEGSKA (reference sequence). With V trimmed by 7 bases and J by 9 bases, 7 bases remained unmatched. This CDR3 comprises 11 residues. CDR3 DNA sequence: TGCAGTGGGGCGGGGGAAGGCACGCAGTATTTT. Encoded protein: CSGAGEGTQYF.

V usage is TRBV27 and J usage is TRBJ1-5; the D gene is possibly TRBD1 (5 bases). Germline loops: CDR1 MNHEY, CDR2 SMNVEV (reference sequence). V lost 7 bases to trimming and J lost 1 base, with 14 bases between them. CDR3 length equals 15 residues. The CDR3 DNA is TGTGCCAGCAAGGGGAAGGTTTGGAGCAATCAGCCCCAGCATTTT. This gives the protein CASKGKVWSNQPQHF.

This clonotype was counted at least ten times. The chain carries TRBV29-1 and TRBJ2-1; possible D gene TRBD1, 6 bases. Trimming took 1 base from V and 3 from J, leaving 10 bases between them. This CDR3 comprises 14 residues. Germline V lookup: CDR1 SQVTM, CDR2 ANQGSEA. CDR3 bases: TGCAGCGTTGAAGGAATGACAGGCTACAATGAGCAGTTCTTC. Its translation: CSVEGMTGYNEQFF.

The rearrangement joins TRBV6-2 or TRBV6-3 to TRBJ2-2; D assignment may be TRBD1 or TRBD2 (7 bases each). This CDR3 comprises 16 residues. The germline CDR1 and CDR2 sequences are MNHEY and SVGEGT. V was pared by 6 bases and J by 2 bases, with 16 bases between. CDR3 DNA: TGTGCCAGCAGCCCGGGGAGGGGGCATAACACCGGGGAGCTGTTTTTT. Encoded protein: CASSPGRGHNTGELFF.

This clonotype was counted only a few times. The chain couples TRBV4-3 to TRBJ1-5; TRBD1 aligns across 7 bases. After removal of 0 bases from V and 7 bases from J, the junction contained 6 bases not matched to a gene. The germline CDR1 and CDR2 sequences are LGHNA and YSLEER. The CDR3 spans 15 residues. The CDR3 bases are TGCGCCAGCAGCCAAGATTTGACAGGGCGACAGCCCCAGCATTTT. Its protein is CASSQDLTGRQPQHF.

This clonotype has a handful of counts. J is TRBJ2-7 and V is TRBV7-9; maybe TRBD2 (5 bases). The ends were cut back, 4 bases at V and 0 bases at J, with 13 bases in the middle. Germline values: CDR1 SEHNR, CDR2 FQNEAQ (reference sequence). The length of the CDR3 is 15 residues. The CDR3 is CASSSLPGNSYEQYF. DNA for the CDR3: TGTGCCAGCAGCTCCCTTCCGGGGAACTCCTACGAGCAGTACTTC.

The rearrangement joins TRBV7-2 to TRBJ2-5; weak D call: TRBD1 (6 bases). V was pared by 5 bases and J by 5 bases, with 18 bases between. The CDR3 is made up of 15 amino acids. Germline V gene lookup returns CDR1 SGHTA and CDR2 FQGNSA. The CDR3 DNA follows: TGTGCCAGCAGCCCCCTGCCTACAGGGATGGAGACCCAGTACTTC. This encodes CASSPLPTGMETQYF.

Turning to this clonotype: Germline and junction disagree at one end, which may indicate a read error. The V gene is TRBV7-7, the J gene TRBJ2-1; D remains unclear. The CDR3 runs 15 residues. CDR1 SSHAT and CDR2 FNYEAQ come from the germline V gene (reference sequence). As DNA, the CDR3 is TGTGCTAGCAGCCCAACCCCCCGACTGTACAATGAGCAGTTCTTC. Amino acid sequence: CASSPTPRLYNEQFF.

As regards this clonotype: The DNA is left out, because the CDR3 cannot be placed on it with certainty; the CDR3 is given as TCRdb lists it. V usage is TRBV21-1 and J usage is TRBJ2-7; no DNA check was done on the table's D call, TRBD1. TRBV21-1 is deemed a pseudogene. With termini counted, the CDR3 has 16 amino acids. CDR3 protein: CASSKSWAGGAYEQYV.

The table lists this clonotype with a few counts. The gene calls are TRBV4-3 and TRBJ2-7; D is undetermined. Per germline, CDR1 LGHNA and CDR2 YSLEER. CDR3 length: 14 amino acids. V lost 0 bases, J lost 7 bases, and 13 bases lay in between. The CDR3 nucleotides read TGCGCCAGCAGCCAAGACGAGAGTTATTGGGAGCAGTACTTC. This codes for CASSQDESYWEQYF.

This clonotype turned up a few times. The J gene is TRBJ2-1, the V gene TRBV29-1; 8 bases are a match to TRBD2. CDR1 and CDR2 from the germline V gene are SQVTM and ANQGSEA. This CDR3 region has 13 residues. Trimming took 6 bases from V and 8 from J; bases not matched to a gene: 9. The CDR3 nucleotides read TGCAGCGTAGGGCGGGGGGACCAGGATGAGCAGTTCTTC. Amino acids: CSVGRGDQDEQFF.

This chain connects TRBV4-3 to TRBJ2-1, with a possible D match to TRBD1 (5 bases). Trimming removed 1 base from V and 5 bases from J, with 12 bases in between. The germline V gene has CDR1 LGHNA and CDR2 YSLEER. This CDR3 has 15 amino acids. For the CDR3, the DNA is TGCGCCAGCAGCCAAGTGGGGCCGAGGAACAATGAGCAGTTCTTC. Protein product: CASSQVGPRNNEQFF.

The sample holds a few counts of this clonotype. The chain carries TRBV5-6 and TRBJ2-7; 7 nucleotides match TRBD1. CDR1 and CDR2 from the germline V gene are SGHDT and YYEEEE. The CDR3 totals 14 residues. V shed 4 bases, J shed 4 bases, and the junction held 8 bases outside the gene matches. CDR3 in DNA: TGTGCCAGCAGCCGCCGGGACAGACCTTACGAGCAGTACGTC. This translates into CASSRRDRPYEQYV.

This clonotype was seen ten or more times. J is TRBJ1-3 and V is TRBV7-6, with 7 bases matching TRBD1. J was trimmed by 0 bases and V by 4 bases; bases with no gene match: 6. Germline loops: CDR1 SGHVS, CDR2 FNYEAQ. CDR3 size: 16 residues. The chain's CDR3 is CASSSLQGSSGNTIYF. As DNA, the CDR3 is TGTGCCAGCAGCTCGCTACAGGGGAGCTCTGGAAACACCATATATTTT.

This clonotype was seen a handful of times. The rearrangement uses TRBV12-3 or TRBV12-4 and TRBJ2-1; 11 nucleotides align to TRBD1. V lost 6 bases to trimming and J lost 15 bases; unmatched junction nucleotides: 13. CDR3 length: 14 residues. CDR3 nucleotide sequence: TGTGCCAGCAGGCCGGGACAGGGGGGACTCCCGCGGTTCTTC. Its protein is CASRPGQGGLPRFF.

This chain connects TRBV12-3 or TRBV12-4 to TRBJ1-5, with 7 positions matching TRBD1. The CDR3 loop spans 15 amino acids. J gave up 3 bases and V 8 bases, and 10 bases lay outside the gene matches. CDR3 sequence reads: CASVSTGDYNQPQHF. CDR3 DNA: TGTGCCAGCGTCTCCACAGGGGACTACAATCAGCCCCAGCATTTT.

In this sample, this clonotype turned up once. This chain connects TRBV5-1 to TRBJ1-4; D remains ambiguous. The length of the CDR3 is 14 residues. Germline V gene lookup returns CDR1 SGHRS and CDR2 YFSETQ. V was pared by 0 bases and J by 3 bases, with 6 bases between. Here the CDR3 reads CASSLDSPNEKLFF. The CDR3 nucleotides read TGCGCCAGCAGCTTGGACAGCCCTAATGAAAAACTGTTTTTT.

In its sample, this clonotype was seen many times. The V gene is TRBV20-1, the J gene TRBJ1-1; D is possibly TRBD1 (6 bases). Trimming took 6 bases from V and 2 from J, leaving 16 bases between them. The V gene's germline CDR1 is DFQATT and CDR2 SNEGSKA (reference sequence). CDR3 length: 14 residues. CDR3 amino acids: CSASETGINTEAFF. The CDR3 coding sequence is TGCAGTGCCTCCGAGACAGGTATTAACACTGAAGCTTTCTTT.

Only a few counts were recorded for this clonotype. This chain connects TRBV20-1 to TRBJ2-5, with 9 nucleotides matching TRBD1. The germline V gene encodes CDR1 DFQATT and CDR2 SNEGSKA (reference sequence). The trim removed 3 bases at V and 5 bases at J, leaving 13 bases unmatched. This CDR3 has 16 amino acids. CDR3 amino acids: CSASTARTGDRETQYF. The CDR3, as DNA: TGCAGTGCTAGTACTGCCCGGACAGGGGACAGGGAGACCCAGTACTTC.

This clonotype was counted between two and nine times. The chain combines TRBV6-6 with TRBJ1-6; 11 nucleotides agree with TRBD1. This CDR3 has 16 residues. Germline V lookup: CDR1 MNHNY, CDR2 SVGAGI (reference sequence). Germline trimming cut 0 bases from V and 8 bases from J; bases unmatched to any gene: 3. The CDR3: CASSYSRTGGDSPLHF. In DNA form, the CDR3 reads TGTGCCAGCAGTTACTCGAGGACAGGGGGCGATTCACCCCTCCACTTT.

This clonotype has a handful of counts. The rearrangement uses TRBV5-1 and TRBJ2-2; D is undetermined. The CDR3 extends over 13 amino acids. V was pared by 0 bases and J by 4 bases, with 4 bases between. Germline V gives CDR1 SGHRS, CDR2 YFSETQ. Here the CDR3 DNA reads TGCGCCAGCAGCTTGGAATTCACCGGGGAGCTGTTTTTT. It yields the protein CASSLEFTGELFF.

The chain joins TRBV4-3 to TRBJ2-5, with D unclear. CDR1 LGHNA and CDR2 YSLEER come from the germline V gene. V was trimmed by 3 bases and J by 5 bases, leaving 7 bases between them. The CDR3 extends over 12 amino acids. For the CDR3, the DNA is TGCGCCAGCAGCCACGTTCTTGAGACCCAGTACTTC. Its protein product is CASSHVLETQYF.

This clonotype was picked up a small number of times. Just one base apart from a much larger clone, this may be a read error. The rearrangement joins TRBV7-2 to TRBJ2-3; D not certain. Germline-derived CDR1 and CDR2 are SGHTA and FQGNSA. The germline V and J ends were trimmed by 5 bases and 4 bases, with 7 bases remaining between them. CDR3 length: 12 residues. In DNA form, the CDR3 reads TGTGCCAGCAGCCCCTACCCAGATACGCAGTATTTT. Protein: CASSPYPDTQYF.

This clonotype was detected only a few times. The rearrangement uses TRBV9 and TRBJ2-5; D is perhaps TRBD2 (6 bases). The CDR3 runs to 16 residues. In germline, CDR1 is SGDLS, CDR2 YYNGEE. V was cut by 3 bases and J by 0 bases, with 15 bases left in between. Written as DNA, the CDR3 is TGTGCCAGCAGCGGTGCGGGGCCCACGTACCAAGAGACCCAGTACTTC. Translation gives CASSGAGPTYQETQYF. The variable domain in full, completed from reference TRBV9 and TRBJ2-5, reads DSGVTQTPKHLITATGQRVTLRCSPRSGDLSVYWYQQSLDQGLQFLIQYYNGEERAKGNILERFSAQQFPDLHSELNLSSLELGDSALYFCASSGAGPTYQETQYFGPGTRLLVL.